This T cell receptor beta chain was identified in a study of blood T cells in healthy people across ages. Study at large: About one barcoded beta molecule per two T cells was the capture yield of template switching.

A second about 6 to 11 cycle PCR used barcoded and J-beta primers. Each of the cDNA molecules was tagged by a template-switch adaptor with 12 random nucleotides. MiXCR, applied by TCRdb to the 5' RACE reads, yields one record per CDR3 protein. The sample records 1,800,000 or so distinct CDR3 sequences, about two fifths being singletons. Healthy Caucasians from Russia aged about 6 to 90 served as donors. Whole-study results and caveats: Both naive CD4+ cell counts and diversity were greater in long-lived donors than in aged donors.

This clonotype was seen a few times. The antigen is not known. This clonotype originated in a human donor in good health. Source material: blood.

CDR3 sequence (DNA): TGCGGGGGGACAGGGAGGTTTATTGGCTACACCTTC. This encodes CGGTGRFIGYTF. V gene TRBV29-1 combines with J gene TRBJ1-2; 9 bases align to TRBD1. Germline-derived CDR1 and CDR2 are SQVTM and ANQGSEA. The CDR3 has 12 residues.